This T cell receptor (beta chain) was sequenced for a study of T cell responses to AZD1222 COVID-19 vaccine. Study findings and constraints: White British donors predominated, females outnumbered males, and clonal diversity was possibly underestimated. Researchers took repertoire samples only after the peak T cell response had come. Spike-specific TCR breadth and depth grew following two AZD1222 doses.

TCRdb's copy holds only in-frame clones and misses some; the assay was immunoSEQ multiplex PCR. In the table there are 100,000 to 120,000 clones, 70% to 90% of which are singletons. This clone appeared a single time. Antigen specificity is unknown. V was cut by 4 bases and J by 7 bases, with 11 bases left in between. The CDR3 has 13 amino acids. Germline V gene lookup returns CDR1 MNHNS and CDR2 SASEGT. The receptor's source is an adult in good health. This chain links TRBV6-1 with TRBJ1-5; a possible D gene is TRBD1 (5 bases). The sequencing used peripheral blood, collected on day 0 of AZD1222 vaccination. The CDR3 DNA is TGTGCCAGCAGTGCGACGGGGCGACAGCCCCAGCATTTT. This encodes CASSATGRQPQHF.